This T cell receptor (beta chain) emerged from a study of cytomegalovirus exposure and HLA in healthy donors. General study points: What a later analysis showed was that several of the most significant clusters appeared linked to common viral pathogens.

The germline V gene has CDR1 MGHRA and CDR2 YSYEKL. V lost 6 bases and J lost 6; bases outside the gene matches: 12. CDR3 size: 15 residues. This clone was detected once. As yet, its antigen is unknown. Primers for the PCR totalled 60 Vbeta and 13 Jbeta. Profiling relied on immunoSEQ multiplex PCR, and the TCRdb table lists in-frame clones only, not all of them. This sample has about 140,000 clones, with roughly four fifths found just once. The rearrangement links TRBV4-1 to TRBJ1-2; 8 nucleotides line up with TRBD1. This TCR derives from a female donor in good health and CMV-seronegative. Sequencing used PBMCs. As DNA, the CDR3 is TGCGCCAGCAGACCCTTCGGACAGGGAGGGAATGGCTACACCTTC. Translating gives CASRPFGQGGNGYTF.